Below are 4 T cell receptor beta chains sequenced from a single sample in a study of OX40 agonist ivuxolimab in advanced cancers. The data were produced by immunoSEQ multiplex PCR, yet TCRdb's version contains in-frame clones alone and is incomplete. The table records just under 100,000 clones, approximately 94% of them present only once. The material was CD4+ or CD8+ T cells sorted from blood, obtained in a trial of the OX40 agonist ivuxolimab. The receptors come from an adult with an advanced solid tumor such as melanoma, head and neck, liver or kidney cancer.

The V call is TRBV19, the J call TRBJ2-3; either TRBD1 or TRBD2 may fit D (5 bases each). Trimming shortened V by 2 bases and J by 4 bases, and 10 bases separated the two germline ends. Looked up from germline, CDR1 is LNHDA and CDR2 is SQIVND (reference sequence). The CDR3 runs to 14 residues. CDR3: CASSIRQGADTQYF. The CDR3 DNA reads TGTGCCAGTAGTATAAGGCAGGGAGCAGATACGCAGTATTTT.

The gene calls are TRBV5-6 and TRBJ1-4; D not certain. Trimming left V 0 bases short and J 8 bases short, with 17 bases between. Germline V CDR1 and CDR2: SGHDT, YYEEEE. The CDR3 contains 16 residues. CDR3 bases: TGTGCCAGCAGCTTGGGATTGGAGCAGGTGGAGGAAAAACTGTTTTTT. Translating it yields CASSLGLEQVEEKLFF.

In DNA form, the CDR3 reads TGTGCCAGCAGATCCCCGGGACAGATCTACGAGCAGTACTTC. Protein: CASRSPGQIYEQYF. This chain joins TRBV6-6 and TRBJ2-7, with 7 bases fitting TRBD1. Germline V lookup: CDR1 MNHNY, CDR2 SVGAGI (reference sequence). This CDR3 is built from 14 residues. Trimming removed 6 bases from V and 3 bases from J; junction bases left unmatched: 8.

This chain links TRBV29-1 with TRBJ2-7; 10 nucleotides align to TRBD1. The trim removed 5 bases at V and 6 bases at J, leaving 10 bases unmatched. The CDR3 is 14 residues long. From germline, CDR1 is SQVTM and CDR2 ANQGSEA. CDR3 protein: CSVSAGTGVLEQYF. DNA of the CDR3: TGCAGCGTTTCTGCCGGGACAGGGGTCCTCGAGCAGTACTTC.